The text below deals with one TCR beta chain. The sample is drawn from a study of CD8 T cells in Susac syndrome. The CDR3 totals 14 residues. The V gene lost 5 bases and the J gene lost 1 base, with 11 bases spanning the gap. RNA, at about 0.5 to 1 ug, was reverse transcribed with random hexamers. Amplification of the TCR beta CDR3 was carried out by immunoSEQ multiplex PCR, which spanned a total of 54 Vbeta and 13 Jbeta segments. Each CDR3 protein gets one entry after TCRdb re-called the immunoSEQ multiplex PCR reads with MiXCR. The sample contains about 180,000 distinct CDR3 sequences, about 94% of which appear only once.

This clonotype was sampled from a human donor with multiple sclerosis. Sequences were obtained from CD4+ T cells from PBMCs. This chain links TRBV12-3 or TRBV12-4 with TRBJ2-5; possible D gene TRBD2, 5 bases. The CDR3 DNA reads TGTGCCAGCAGTCCTAGCTCCCTCCAAGAGACCCAGTACTTC. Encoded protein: CASSPSSLQETQYF.